This record concerns one T cell receptor (beta chain) sequence. Per the original data handling: Reference gene primer amplification yielded estimated nucleated cell counts. Assay: immunoSEQ multiplex PCR; the TCRdb copy retains only in-frame clones and omits some. That table supplies the V and J calls and clone size; D and trimming were determined from the DNA. The sample shows about 520,000 clones, over 75% of them seen only once. The CDR3 extends over 12 amino acids. Germline V lookup: CDR1 ENHRY, CDR2 SYGVKD. The ends were cut back, 6 bases at V and 5 bases at J, with 10 bases in the middle. This record belongs to a study of blood T cell repertoires in COVID-19. Turning to the study itself: PBMCs, B-cell-depleted T cells, or T cells provided the cDNA or gDNA that made up the material.

This rearrangement joins TRBV10-3 to TRBJ1-1, with unresolved D. Input material: peripheral blood. The clonotype originates from a human donor in a cohort sampled during active COVID-19. The CDR3 coding sequence is TGTGCCATCAGCCCGACCGGGACTGAAGCTTTCTTT. Its translation is CAISPTGTEAFF.